This is a list of T cell receptor beta chains from one sample in a study of cytomegalovirus exposure and HLA in healthy donors. The table came from immunoSEQ multiplex PCR; TCRdb's copy has only in-frame clones and leaves some out. The listing records roughly 120,000 clones. The sample was PBMCs. These receptors were collected from a man aged 18-30 years in good health and CMV-seronegative. Each CDR3 is given with its conserved first and last residue. The D gene is left open where the match is weak.

v_gene	d_gene	j_gene	CDR3aa	CDR3nt
TRBV6-6	-	TRBJ2-1	CASSYSITNEQFF	TGTGCCAGCAGTTACTCGATAACTAATGAGCAGTTCTTC
TRBV5-1	-	TRBJ2-1	CASSLVTGRDEQFF	TGCGCCAGCAGCTTGGTCACAGGGCGGGATGAGCAGTTCTTC
TRBV5-1	-	TRBJ1-3	CASSALTGSGNTIYF	TGCGCCAGCAGCGCACTGACAGGTTCTGGAAACACCATATATTTT
TRBV6-5	-	TRBJ2-1	CASSYQGGEQFF	TGTGCCAGCAGTTACCAGGGTGGAGAGCAGTTCTTC
TRBV28	-	TRBJ2-7	CASSGGTPLEQYF	TGTGCCAGCAGTGGAGGGACTCCCCTGGAGCAGTACTTC
TRBV13	TRBD2	TRBJ2-7	CASSLRAGRDEQYF	TGTGCCAGCAGCTTACGAGCGGGACGCGACGAGCAGTACTTC
TRBV6-1	-	TRBJ2-7	CASSEDGYF	TGTGCCAGCAGTGAAGACGGGTACTTC
TRBV6-4	TRBD2	TRBJ2-3	CASSDNGGADTQYF	TGTGCCAGCAGTGACAACGGGGGGGCCGATACGCAGTATTTT
TRBV28	TRBD2	TRBJ2-7	CASRSGTSGLSSYEQYF	TGTGCCAGCAGATCCGGGACTAGCGGACTGAGCTCCTACGAGCAGTACTTC
TRBV28	TRBD1	TRBJ1-3	CASSPPTGEANTIYF	TGTGCCAGCAGTCCGCCGACAGGGGAGGCCAACACCATATATTTT
TRBV9	-	TRBJ2-7	CASSVGTDYYEQYF	TGTGCCAGCAGCGTAGGAACAGACTACTACGAGCAGTACTTC
TRBV5-1	-	TRBJ1-1	CASSLGQGIGGVNTEAFF	TGCGCCAGCAGCTTGGGGCAGGGCATCGGCGGGGTGAACACTGAAGCTTTCTTT
TRBV2	TRBD1	TRBJ1-1	CASSLQGEKTEAFF	TGTGCCAGCAGTTTACAGGGGGAGAAGACTGAAGCTTTCTTT
TRBV11-2	TRBD2	TRBJ2-1	CASSSRSSGWNEQFF	TGTGCCAGCAGCTCCAGGTCTAGCGGGTGGAATGAGCAGTTCTTC
TRBV5-1	TRBD2	TRBJ2-1	CASSTGLAGRSYNEQFF	TGCGCCAGCAGCACCGGACTAGCGGGACGATCCTACAATGAGCAGTTCTTC
TRBV11-2	-	TRBJ2-3	CASRPAGQSTDTQYF	TGTGCCAGCAGACCTGCGGGACAGAGCACAGATACGCAGTATTTT
TRBV7-9	TRBD1	TRBJ1-1	CASSPGGLGTEAFF	TGTGCCAGCAGCCCAGGGGGGCTTGGGACTGAAGCTTTCTTT
TRBV10-1	TRBD2	TRBJ2-7	CASSESRLAGAQQYF	TGCGCCAGCAGTGAGTCTCGGCTAGCGGGAGCGCAGCAGTACTTC
TRBV6-1	-	TRBJ1-5	CASAQSHSNQPQHF	TGTGCCAGCGCCCAAAGCCATAGCAATCAGCCCCAGCATTTT
TRBV15	TRBD2	TRBJ2-7	CATSRGTGGGYEQYF	TGTGCCACCAGCAGAGGAACGGGAGGCGGCTACGAGCAGTACTTC
TRBV7-2	-	TRBJ1-1	CASSYMTGNMNTEAFF	TGTGCCAGCAGCTACATGACAGGTAACATGAACACTGAAGCTTTCTTT
TRBV2	TRBD2	TRBJ2-5	CASRPTSGGPQETQYF	TGTGCCAGCAGACCGACTAGCGGGGGGCCACAAGAGACCCAGTACTTC
TRBV19	TRBD1	TRBJ2-5	CASSTRDRGYETQYF	TGTGCCAGTAGTACCCGGGACAGGGGCTACGAGACCCAGTACTTC
TRBV13	TRBD1	TRBJ2-2	CASSNLQGRGIDGELFF	TGTGCCAGCAGCAACTTACAGGGGCGCGGAATCGACGGGGAGCTGTTTTTT
TRBV18	-	TRBJ2-1	CASSPQLGVSSYNEQFF	TGTGCCAGCTCACCACAGCTAGGGGTTAGCTCCTACAATGAGCAGTTCTTC
TRBV6-1	-	TRBJ1-1	CATSLSRTEAFF	TGTGCCACCTCACTGAGCCGAACTGAAGCTTTCTTT
TRBV28	TRBD2	TRBJ2-1	CASTRTSGRHKQFF	TGTGCCAGCACCCGGACTAGCGGGAGGCACAAACAGTTCTTC
TRBV11-3	TRBD1	TRBJ2-1	CASSYGTGGLDEQFF	TGTGCCAGCAGCTATGGGACAGGGGGCTTAGATGAGCAGTTCTTC
TRBV9	-	TRBJ1-1	CASSGGDTRDPNTEAFF	TGTGCCAGCAGCGGGGGGGATACCCGGGACCCTAACACTGAAGCTTTCTTT
TRBV6-5	-	TRBJ2-7	CASSYSGLTQDEQYF	TGTGCCAGCAGTTACTCGGGGCTCACCCAGGACGAGCAGTACTTC
TRBV19	TRBD1	TRBJ2-7	CASSLGQGFNEQYF	TGTGCCAGTAGTTTGGGACAGGGGTTCAACGAGCAGTACTTC
TRBV7-2	TRBD2	TRBJ2-1	CASSLGGGRGYNEQFF	TGTGCCAGCAGCTTAGGAGGCGGGAGGGGTTACAATGAGCAGTTCTTC
TRBV6-1	-	TRBJ2-1	CASSDGSGTNNEQFF	TGTGCCAGCAGTGACGGGAGCGGGACAAACAATGAGCAGTTCTTC
TRBV11-3	-	TRBJ1-4	CASSRGGQGGEKLFF	TGTGCCAGCAGCCGGGGGGGCCAGGGTGGTGAAAAACTGTTTTTT
TRBV7-6	TRBD2	TRBJ2-3	CASSLTGGTDTQYF	TGTGCCAGCAGCTTAACGGGGGGAACAGATACGCAGTATTTT
TRBV29-1	TRBD1	TRBJ2-7	CSVLGQGADEQYF	TGCAGCGTCCTGGGACAGGGGGCTGACGAGCAGTACTTC
TRBV30	-	TRBJ2-5	CAWSSQGQETQYF	TGTGCCTGGAGCTCGCAGGGTCAAGAGACCCAGTACTTC
TRBV2	-	TRBJ1-2	CASSEEYGAHYGYTF	TGTGCCAGCAGTGAAGAGTATGGGGCCCACTATGGCTACACCTTC
TRBV7-9	TRBD1	TRBJ2-5	CASSSTGWRETQYF	TGTGCCAGCAGCTCGACAGGGTGGAGGGAGACCCAGTACTTC
TRBV29-1	-	TRBJ2-1	CSVETRDEQFF	TGCAGCGTTGAGACCAGGGATGAGCAGTTCTTC
TRBV10-3	-	TRBJ1-1	CAISDVTRGTEAFF	TGTGCCATCAGCGACGTCACACGCGGGACTGAAGCTTTCTTT
TRBV5-4	TRBD1	TRBJ1-4	CASSLDRGVGANEKLFF	TGTGCCAGCAGCCTGGACAGGGGTGTCGGGGCAAATGAAAAACTGTTTTTT
TRBV18	TRBD1	TRBJ1-1	CASSPQAGGRSTEAFF	TGTGCCAGCTCACCTCAGGCAGGGGGCAGGAGCACTGAAGCTTTCTTT
TRBV27	TRBD1	TRBJ2-4	CANAGGRDIQYF	TGTGCCAACGCAGGGGGTAGGGACATTCAGTACTTC
TRBV27	-	TRBJ2-7	CASSKGSDRLSYEQYF	TGTGCCAGCAGTAAGGGGAGTGACAGGTTATCCTACGAGCAGTACTTC
TRBV7-9	-	TRBJ2-2	CASSLIYSGREVTGELFF	TGTGCCAGCAGCTTAATATACTCGGGCAGGGAGGTGACCGGGGAGCTGTTTTTT
TRBV30	TRBD1	TRBJ1-5	CAWKTGGNQPQHF	TGTGCCTGGAAAACAGGGGGAAATCAGCCCCAGCATTTT
TRBV5-6	-	TRBJ2-1	CASSSGPGSYNEQFF	TGTGCCAGCAGCTCGGGTCCGGGATCCTACAATGAGCAGTTCTTC
TRBV2	TRBD1	TRBJ1-4	CASSRTGTGGGEKLFF	TGTGCCAGCAGTCGAACCGGGACAGGGGGCGGTGAAAAACTGTTTTTT
TRBV5-1	TRBD1	TRBJ2-2	CASSSTGTANTGELFF	TGCGCCAGCAGCTCTACCGGGACAGCGAACACCGGGGAGCTGTTTTTT
TRBV19	-	TRBJ1-2	CASSIDQETVGYGYTF	TGTGCCAGTAGTATAGATCAGGAGACAGTCGGATATGGCTACACCTTC
TRBV5-1	-	TRBJ2-5	CASSAPAEEETQYF	TGCGCCAGCAGCGCCCCTGCGGAAGAAGAGACCCAGTACTTC
TRBV18	-	TRBJ2-7	CASSPPPGDYEQYF	TGTGCCAGCTCACCACCACCAGGGGACTACGAGCAGTACTTC
TRBV28	TRBD2	TRBJ2-2	CASSLLSSGPTGELFF	TGTGCCAGCAGTTTACTGTCTAGCGGGCCGACCGGGGAGCTGTTTTTT
TRBV5-1	TRBD2	TRBJ2-7	CASSYSGLAVPYEQYF	TGCGCCAGCAGCTACTCGGGACTAGCGGTCCCCTACGAGCAGTACTTC